This T cell receptor (beta chain) is from a study of shared clonotypes between healthy human individuals. Study context: Every donor yielded three CD4 naive, three CD4 memory, two CD8 naive and one CD8 memory plate.

This table comes from immunoSEQ multiplex PCR, and its TCRdb copy is limited to in-frame clones, with some not included. The data contain 2.5 million or so clones, around nine tenths of them singletons. Investigators divided CD4+ cells into CD45RA+ naive and CD45RA-negative memory subsets. Trimming shortened V by 5 bases and J by 16 bases, and 18 bases separated the two germline ends. Germline CDR1 and CDR2: GTSNPN and SVGIG (reference sequence). CDR3 size: 12 residues. The rearrangement uses TRBV30 and TRBJ1-6; possibly TRBD1 for D (5 bases). The specimen was naive CD4+ T cells sorted from blood. Subset: CD45RA+ positively selected. The TCR originated in a man between 18 and 35 years old in good health. CDR3 in amino acids: CAWGSGKAPLHF. CDR3 sequence (DNA): TGTGCCTGGGGCTCAGGGAAAGCCCCTCTCCACTTT. Using reference TRBV30 and TRBJ1-6 for the parts outside the CDR3, the full variable domain is SQTIHQWPATLVQPVGSPLSLECTVEGTSNPNLYWYRQAAGRGLQLLFYSVGIGQISSEVPQNLSASRPQDRQFILSSKKLLLSDSGFYLCAWGSGKAPLHFGNGTRLTVT.